This T cell receptor beta chain is drawn from a study of brain T cells in children with intractable seizures (dated by TCRdb to the early 2020s). In terms of the full investigation: Resected brain tissue from a few dozen pediatric epilepsy surgery cases was first screened for immune gene transcripts using a NanoString immunology panel. Among the roughly 12 selected surgery cases, eight also had pre-surgery blood sequenced, leaving four with brain tissue only.

The immunoSEQ assay was applied to genomic DNA to generate the TCR beta chain sequences. The study's own analysis went as follows. CDR3 sequences that did not begin with the conserved framework cysteine at position 104 were removed manually. To get clonality, the normalized Shannon's Diversity Index was subtracted from one, giving values from 0 (maximal diversity) to 1 (oligoclonal). Chi-squared comparison-of-proportions tests were used to check whether the frequency of the same CDR3 differed between samples, for example brain versus blood. Public clonotypes were found through immuneACCESS searches, while the VDJdb browser was used to judge similarity to known antiviral clonotypes. TCRdb limited this immuneACCESS table to in-frame rearrangements with V and J called. A share of clones is missing; checked studies link under half to unresolved V genes, and the rest is unexplained. V and J calls plus clone size are reproduced from that table; the DNA served to infer D and trimming. The sample has 78,000 or so clones on record, around 91% of them singletons. The top ten clones comprise 20% to 25% of the sample.

Summary of the overall study and its limitations: Because sequencing depth differed between pre- and post-surgery blood, the absence of clones from the pre-surgery sample may reflect undersampling. The patients' HCMV serostatus was not known, and viral specificity was inferred solely from CDR3 sequence similarity.

Notes on this clone: This clone's antigen is unknown. Base quality data are lacking; no much larger clone is found one base away.

This specimen's time point label, interpreted: resected brain tissue, or blood drawn just prior to surgery. The surgery cases showing the highest brain T cell transcript signatures were chosen for TCR beta chain sequencing of brain tissue and, when available, of blood. Prior to surgery, the patients had been treated with at least one anti-epileptic drug. The TCR-sequenced patients were children whose drug-resistant epilepsy was caused by tuberous sclerosis complex, focal cortical dysplasia, Rasmussen encephalitis or hemimegalencephaly. Blood samples were drawn just before the epilepsy surgery. Bulk genomic DNA was isolated from unsorted brain tissue and whole blood using the Monarch genomic DNA purification kit. Sample: peripheral blood, taken at surgery. This TCR derives from a girl aged 2-15 years with Rasmussen encephalitis and intractable seizures.

In nucleotide form, the sequence is TGTGCCAGCAGGATCCCACCCGGAGTGCAGTACTTC. It codes for CASRIPPGVQYF. This chain joins TRBV11-3 to TRBJ2-7; no D segment can be confidently identified. V gives up 6 bases and J gives up 9 bases, and the segment between their germline ends measures 15 bases. The CDR3 covers 12 residues, taking in both the cysteine and the phenylalanine. Just the 36-base CDR3 DNA is kept, in frame starting at base 1. In the germline V gene, CDR1 corresponds to SGHNT and CDR2 to YENEEA.